This T cell receptor beta chain was found in a study of regulatory T cells in long-lasting Graves disease. Time point denoted: newly diagnosed GD, antithyroid drugs for less than 3 months. The TCR library was prepared using RNA isolated from PBMCs. This clonotype has ten or more counts. This CDR3 is 14 amino acids long. With V trimmed by 5 bases and J by 1 base, 6 bases remained unmatched. Germline-derived CDR1 and CDR2 are DFQATT and SNEGSKA (reference sequence). CDR3 regions were amplified by Arm-PCR using iRepertoire HTBI primers to build TCR beta libraries. TCRdb independently ran MiXCR on the multiplex PCR reads; one entry per CDR3 protein. The table lists around 480,000 distinct CDR3 sequences, 16% of them singletons. The same data also contributed to another study, on T cells in Graves' hyperthyroidism and ophthalmopathy.

This specimen consisted of peripheral blood mononuclear cells (PBMCs), obtained at new diagnosis, from a patient treated with antithyroid drugs. The source of this sequence is a woman aged 35-65 years with Graves disease. The rearrangement uses TRBV20-1 and TRBJ1-1, with 8 bases matching TRBD1. CDR3: CSASEGTGNTEAFF. The CDR3 bases are TGCAGTGCTTCCGAAGGGACAGGGAACACTGAAGCTTTCTTT.